A single sample gave rise to the 16 T cell receptor beta chains below, sequenced in a study of blood T cells in healthy people across ages. The authors ran a second PCR of about 7 to 12 cycles using a sample-barcoded 5' primer and a J-beta primer mix. TCRdb itself ran the 5' RACE reads through MiXCR, one entry per CDR3 protein. The sample records roughly 2 million distinct CDR3 sequences, roughly 52% being singletons. The specimen sequenced was blood. All receptors derive from a woman in her thirties or forties in good health.

This clonotype was detected ten times or more. The chain recombines TRBV28 with TRBJ2-5; 8 positions agree with TRBD2. Trimming removed 4 bases from V and 3 bases from J; junction bases left unmatched: 7. This CDR3 has 15 amino acids. Germline assignment: CDR1 MDHEN and CDR2 SYDVKM. The DNA for the CDR3 is TGTGCCAGCAGTTCAGCGGGGGACGGAGAAGAGACCCAGTACTTC. Its translation: CASSSAGDGEETQYF.

This chain links TRBV7-3 with TRBJ2-5; D not certain. There are 13 residues in the CDR3. From germline, CDR1 is SGHTA and CDR2 FQGTGA. The V end lost 5 bases, the J end lost 7 bases, and 14 bases lay between the germline ends. CDR3 loop: CASSPSVGRTQYF. The DNA for the CDR3 is TGTGCCAGCAGCCCCTCCGTGGGTCGGACCCAGTACTTC. Full variable domain (outside the CDR3, taken from reference TRBV7-3 and TRBJ2-5): GAGVSQTPSNKVTEKGKYVELRCDPISGHTALYWYRQSLGQGPEFLIYFQGTGAADDSGLPNDRFFAVRPEGSVSTLKIQRTERGDSAVYLCASSPSVGRTQYFGPGTRLLVL.

The count of this clonotype is one. The chain employs TRBV27 and TRBJ1-5, with 7 bases aligning to TRBD1. CDR1 MNHEY and CDR2 SMNVEV come from the germline V gene (reference sequence). V lost 5 bases to trimming and J lost 3 bases; unmatched junction nucleotides: 7. CDR3 length equals 15 residues. In DNA, the CDR3 is TGTGCCAGCAGTCCGGGGACAGAATCCAATCAGCCCCAGCATTTT. Its protein is CASSPGTESNQPQHF.

Only one count was recorded for this clonotype. The chain is built from TRBV7-2 and TRBJ1-6; TRBD1 aligns across 9 bases. This CDR3 is 16 amino acids long. With V trimmed by 0 bases and J by 10 bases, 7 bases remained unmatched. The V gene's germline CDR1 is SGHTA and CDR2 FQGNSA. CDR3 sequence (DNA): TGTGCCAGCAGCTTAGCGCCCGGGACAGGGTACTCACCCCTCCACTTT. It is translated as CASSLAPGTGYSPLHF.

The chain is built from TRBV3-1 and TRBJ2-7; no firm D call. The germline V gene has CDR1 LGHDT and CDR2 YNNKEL (reference sequence). The CDR3 is made up of 15 amino acids. Trimming shortened V by 3 bases and J by 3 bases, and 15 bases separated the two germline ends. CDR3 nucleotide sequence: TGTGCCAGCAGCCACGAGCCCGGCGGAAACTACGAGCAGTACTTC. Residues: CASSHEPGGNYEQYF.

The chain has TRBV5-1 and TRBJ2-1, with a possible D match to TRBD2 (5 bases). Germline assignment: CDR1 SGHRS and CDR2 YFSETQ. The CDR3 has 15 amino acids. V gave up 7 bases and J gave up 6 bases, with 20 bases separating them. The CDR3 region has the DNA TGCGCCAGCGGAGATTCCGGTGCCCGGGGCAATGAGCAGTTCTTC. The encoded protein is CASGDSGARGNEQFF.

This clonotype was observed a handful of times. The V call is TRBV4-3, the J call TRBJ1-6; D unclear. Looked up from germline, CDR1 is LGHNA and CDR2 is YSLEER. V dropped 1 base and J dropped 8 bases, with 6 bases sitting between them. This CDR3 comprises 13 residues. CDR3 region: CASSQGYYSPLHF. The CDR3 nucleotides are TGCGCCAGCAGCCAAGGGTATTATTCACCCCTCCACTTT.

This clonotype was observed at least ten times. The V gene is TRBV4-3, the J gene TRBJ2-5; tentatively, D is TRBD2 (6 bases). Per the germline V gene, CDR1 is LGHNA and CDR2 is YSLEER. This CDR3 has 15 amino acids. V lost 2 bases, J lost 5 bases, and 15 bases lay in between. In DNA, the CDR3 is TGCGCCAGCAGCCAAACGGGACGCGGGGTGGAGACCCAGTACTTC. It is translated as CASSQTGRGVETQYF.

In its sample, this clonotype was seen a few times. The chain links TRBV29-1 to TRBJ1-2, with TRBD1 identical over 8 bases. Germline V gene sequence: CDR1 SQVTM, CDR2 ANQGSEA. V shed 6 bases, J shed 1 base, and the junction held 10 bases outside the gene matches. CDR3 length: 15 amino acids. The chain's CDR3 is CSVVRQGQFNYGYTF. CDR3 coding DNA: TGCAGCGTCGTCCGACAGGGGCAATTTAACTATGGCTACACCTTC.

The chain joins TRBV28 to TRBJ2-7; the match to TRBD2 covers 14 bases. The V segment lost 2 bases and the J segment 2 bases; nucleotides outside the gene matches: 2. CDR3 length equals 16 residues. CDR1 is MDHEN and CDR2 is SYDVKM in the germline V gene. The CDR3 nucleotides are TGTGCCAGCAGTTTACGGACTAGCGGGGGGACCTACGAGCAGTACTTC. Translation: CASSLRTSGGTYEQYF.

This clonotype appeared a few times. This sequence joins TRBV7-2 and TRBJ1-2, with D unclear. This CDR3 comprises 14 residues. Germline lookup yields CDR1 SGHTA and CDR2 FQGNSA. V was trimmed by 1 base and J by 5 bases, leaving 11 bases between them. The CDR3 spells CASSLGVRDYGYTF. The CDR3 nucleotides read TGTGCCAGCAGCTTAGGTGTCAGAGATTATGGCTACACCTTC.

This clonotype has only a few counts. This chain links TRBV12-3 or TRBV12-4 with TRBJ2-7; D is perhaps TRBD1 (6 bases). The CDR3 length is 14 residues. V dropped 6 bases and J dropped 0 bases, with 12 bases sitting between them. The CDR3 protein is CASRDGTSSYEQYF. The CDR3 region has the DNA TGTGCCAGCAGGGACGGGACAAGCTCCTACGAGCAGTACTTC.

In this sample, this clonotype turned up many times. This chain connects TRBV7-2 to TRBJ2-7, with D perhaps TRBD1 (5 bases). V was cut by 6 bases and J by 3 bases, with 15 bases left in between. The CDR3 has 14 amino acids. Germline CDR1 reads SGHTA; CDR2 reads FQGNSA. The CDR3 region is CASSSLAGNYEQYF. The CDR3 DNA is TGTGCCAGCAGTTCCCTTGCAGGGAACTACGAGCAGTACTTC.

As regards this clonotype: A much larger clone is a single base away; this may be a read error. The CDR3: CGASGLVTYNEQFF. The CDR3 DNA is TGCGGTGCCAGCGGACTAGTCACCTACAATGAGCAGTTCTTC. This rearrangement joins TRBV20-1 to TRBJ2-1; 7 positions match TRBD2. Germline-derived CDR1 and CDR2 are DFQATT and SNEGSKA (reference sequence). The CDR3 contains 14 residues.

Only one count was recorded for this clonotype. The J gene is TRBJ1-1, the V gene TRBV5-5; D is possibly TRBD1 (5 bases). CDR1 is SGHKS and CDR2 is YYEKEE in the germline V gene (reference sequence). Trimming shortened V by 3 bases and J by 4 bases, and 13 bases separated the two germline ends. The CDR3 contains 14 residues. CDR3 nucleotides: TGTGCCAGCAGCTCAGGGACGACGTTCACTGAAGCTTTCTTT. It yields the protein CASSSGTTFTEAFF. The full variable domain, its missing parts supplied by reference TRBV5-5 and TRBJ1-1, is DAGVTQSPTHLIKTRGQQVTLRCSPISGHKSVSWYQQVLGQGPQFIFQYYEKEERGRGNFPDRFSARQFPNYSSELNVNALLLGDSALYLCASSSGTTFTEAFFGQGTRLTVV.

The rearrangement joins TRBV12-3 or TRBV12-4 to TRBJ1-4; D remains unclear. The CDR3 totals 14 residues. The V gene lost 6 bases and the J gene lost 8 bases, with 16 bases spanning the gap. In nucleotides, the CDR3 is TGTGCCAGCAGCCTCCTGCAGGTCGGAGAAAAACTGTTTTTT. Its translation is CASSLLQVGEKLFF.